This entry lists 12 T cell receptor beta chains sequenced from one sample in a study of shared clonotypes between healthy human individuals. Naivety among CD8 cells was defined by CD45RO negativity and positive CCR7 selection, thereby excluding terminally differentiated effector memory CD45RA+ cells. Using immunoSEQ multiplex PCR, the repertoire was profiled, and TCRdb retains in-frame clones only, with some absent. This sample has roughly 570,000 clones, with about 98% found just once. Sequenced sample: naive CD8+ T cells sorted from blood. The receptors come from a man aged 25-45 years in good health.

The sample holds one count of this clone. This sequence joins TRBV6-1 and TRBJ1-5, with 7 bases identical to TRBD1. Germline trimming cut 6 bases from V and 0 bases from J; bases unmatched to any gene: 5. Looked up from germline, CDR1 is MNHNS and CDR2 is SASEGT. The CDR3 sequence is 15 residues long. The DNA of the CDR3 is TGTGCCAGCAGGACCAGGGGGAATAGCAATCAGCCCCAGCATTTT. It codes for CASRTRGNSNQPQHF.

J is TRBJ2-1 and V is TRBV6-5; TRBD2 matches at 9 bases. The V gene end was trimmed by 8 bases and the J gene end by 2 bases; junction bases not matched to a gene: 7. Germline V gene sequence: CDR1 MNHEY, CDR2 SVGAGI. This CDR3 is 15 amino acids long. CDR3 bases: TGTGCCAGCTCCCCCATAGCGGGAGCCTACAATGAGCAGTTCTTC. It encodes CASSPIAGAYNEQFF.

This rearrangement joins TRBV27 to TRBJ2-1, with TRBD2 matching over 10 bases. Looked up from germline, CDR1 is MNHEY and CDR2 is SMNVEV (reference sequence). Trimming cost V 3 bases and J 7 bases; bases outside gene matches: 6. The length of the CDR3 is 15 residues. CDR3 in DNA: TGTGCCAGCAGTTTTGGGACTAGCGTTTTGAATGAGCAGTTCTTC. This encodes CASSFGTSVLNEQFF.

The J gene is TRBJ2-7, the V gene TRBV4-1; TRBD2 might be the D (5 bases). The germline V and J ends were trimmed by 1 base and 0 bases, with 10 bases remaining between them. The CDR3 loop spans 15 amino acids. CDR1 and CDR2 from the germline V gene are MGHRA and YSYEKL. CDR3: CASSQGYSVSYEQYF. Here the CDR3 DNA reads TGCGCCAGCAGCCAAGGGTATAGCGTCTCCTACGAGCAGTACTTC.

The chain carries TRBV14 and TRBJ2-5; the D is unclear. Per the germline V gene, CDR1 is SGHDN and CDR2 is FVKESK. V was cut by 0 bases and J by 2 bases, with 10 bases left in between. The CDR3 length is 15 residues. The CDR3 is CASSQDLEFQETQYF. In DNA, the CDR3 is TGTGCCAGCAGCCAAGATCTCGAGTTTCAAGAGACCCAGTACTTC.

V and J are TRBV29-1 and TRBJ2-1, with D uncertain. V lost 3 bases and J 0 bases, leaving 12 bases between the germline ends. Germline assignment: CDR1 SQVTM and CDR2 ANQGSEA. This CDR3 is 15 amino acids long. Written as DNA, the CDR3 is TGCAGCGTTGAGAGTCTAATGAGCTCCTACAATGAGCAGTTCTTC. Protein: CSVESLMSSYNEQFF.

The rearrangement uses TRBV27 and TRBJ2-1; D ambiguous. Germline lookup yields CDR1 MNHEY and CDR2 SMNVEV (reference sequence). V lost 3 bases, J lost 7 bases, and 28 bases lay in between. This CDR3 has 19 amino acids. The chain's CDR3 is CASSFLLGNAPSNSNEQFF. CDR3 coding DNA: TGTGCCAGCAGTTTTCTCTTGGGGAACGCGCCATCAAACTCTAATGAGCAGTTCTTC.

The J gene is TRBJ2-7, the V gene TRBV27; 8 nucleotides align to TRBD1. Germline trimming cut 3 bases from V and 6 bases from J; bases unmatched to any gene: 7. Germline V lookup: CDR1 MNHEY, CDR2 SMNVEV (reference sequence). The CDR3 is made up of 14 amino acids. The CDR3 coding sequence is TGTGCCAGCAGTTTTGCAGGGGGCGAGGGCGAGCAGTACTTC. Encoded protein: CASSFAGGEGEQYF.

The CDR3: CASSQGSGVAGAQYF. CDR3 bases: TGCGCCAGCAGCCAAGGCAGCGGGGTTGCGGGTGCGCAGTATTTT. The chain recombines TRBV4-1 with TRBJ2-3; TRBD2 matches at 7 bases. Trimming removed 1 base from V and 10 bases from J; junction bases left unmatched: 11. There are 15 residues in the CDR3. Germline values: CDR1 MGHRA, CDR2 YSYEKL.

The rearrangement links TRBV18 to TRBJ2-7, with 9 bases aligning to TRBD1. Unmatched junction bases numbered 6, after V lost 4 bases and J lost 5 bases. This CDR3 contains 14 residues. In germline, CDR1 is KGHSH, CDR2 LQKENI. CDR3 DNA sequence: TGTGCCAGCTCACATCCGGGACAGGGTGACGAGCAGTACTTC. This codes for CASSHPGQGDEQYF.

The V and J genes are TRBV4-3 and TRBJ2-7; no clear D gene. The CDR3 is made up of 15 amino acids. Trimming took off 0 bases at V and 0 bases at J, with 9 bases between the two ends. CDR1 is LGHNA and CDR2 is YSLEER in the germline V gene. As DNA, the CDR3 is TGCGCCAGCAGCCAAGAGAGGTACCCCTCCTACGAGCAGTACTTC. Translated, it gives CASSQERYPSYEQYF.

This clone was seen only once. The V gene is TRBV29-1, the J gene TRBJ1-2; no reliable D call. The CDR3 is made up of 12 amino acids. Germline V gene lookup returns CDR1 SQVTM and CDR2 ANQGSEA. With 4 bases removed from V and 0 bases from J, the gap between germline ends came to 6 bases. The CDR3 DNA follows: TGCAGCGTTGCAGATCCTAACTATGGCTACACCTTC. Translating it yields CSVADPNYGYTF.